This entry features one T cell receptor beta chain sequence. These data come from a study of CD8+ T cells in alopecia areata. Germline CDR1 and CDR2: ENHRY and SYGVKD. The CDR3 is made up of 14 amino acids. Trimming pared 0 bases from V and 5 bases from J, leaving 10 bases between. Treatment: oral pan-JAK inhibitor, 5-10 mg twice daily. Once RNA had been extracted, it was reverse transcribed into cDNA to act as the sequencing template. Sequencing used immunoSEQ multiplex PCR; TCRdb keeps in-frame clones, though not all of them. The sample consists of approximately 210,000 clones, roughly 66% of them appearing once.

The origin of this receptor is a human donor with alopecia areata. The specimen was CD4+ T cells sorted from blood, collected between weeks 43 and 45, from a patient treated with tofacitinib. The genes are TRBV10-3 and TRBJ1-1, with TRBD1 as a possible D gene (6 bases). CDR3 residues: CAISESLRGTEAFF. Written as DNA, the CDR3 is TGTGCCATCAGTGAGTCGCTAAGGGGGACTGAAGCTTTCTTT.